This T cell receptor beta chain is drawn from a study of cytomegalovirus exposure and HLA in healthy donors (dated by TCRdb to about 2017). Broadly, across the study: In an earlier analysis of some 610 of the donors, around 290 Gb of sequence data and 100 million or so unique TCR beta sequences from 180 million or so T cells were reported. To predict cytomegalovirus infection status, the study combined high-throughput TCR immunosequencing, statistical association of individual TCRs with disease status, and machine learning. A later analysis re-analyzed previously published TCR beta repertoires from 666 donors and added high-resolution HLA genotyping to study TCR occurrence patterns. The study profiled the T cell repertoires of some 610 subjects by immunosequencing and related them to cytomegalovirus serostatus. The genetic ancestry cluster associated with self-reported Caucasian donors included 65% to 90% of the approximately 410 genotyped donors. The study was designed to test whether signatures of past pathogen exposure could be identified by cataloging public T cell receptors. HLA typing covered class I and class II loci at four-digit resolution. All discovery cohort repertoires had been generated using a single sequencing platform. A later genetic analysis took genome-wide SNP genotypes for about 55% of the roughly 700 donors and used that subset as a discovery cohort. Alongside the repertoire data, information on donor age, sex, ethnicity and CMV serostatus was compiled. An earlier analysis of 587 of the donors applied high-throughput TCR beta sequencing to assess whether each TCR beta V gene segment acted as functional or pseudogenic. In addition to the first cohort of roughly 670 subjects, a separate validation cohort of 120 different subjects was used. Rather than using new phenotypic data, the later analysis identified candidate immune exposures from TCR beta sequences and from how often those sequences occurred across donors. A handful of DR-DQ haplotypes were handled as single units for association and clustering because linkage in the cohort was strong. On average, roughly 250,000 unique TCR beta nucleotide sequences were sequenced per donor among roughly 430 genotyped donors of the cohort, with 15% to 20% of those sequences being non-productive. Typing coverage varied by locus: about 620-640 donors for A, B, C, DRB1 and DQB1; approximately 520 for DQA1; some 610 for DPA1; some 470 for DPB1. An early release covering roughly 600 HLA-typed donors comprised approximately 300 gigabases of sequencing data and around 80 million unique TCR sequences. Beyond this particular receptor, the publication reports: Specific HLA alleles were associated with 16,951 TCR beta sequences at a false discovery rate of 0.05 in a later analysis. Because HLA typing was missing for some donors at each locus, association tests included only the typed subset. The study gave a list of some 150 TCR beta chains associated with cytomegalovirus. Several of the top co-occurrence clusters appeared to be linked to parvovirus B19, influenza, CMV and Epstein-Barr virus, according to a later analysis. Sequencing depth was assumed to be roughly uniform across donors in the presence/absence analyses, though that assumption may not hold. Most TCR sequences were seen in very few donors, while some public TCRs were found in many individuals. The 87-base-pair reads could not distinguish some IMGT-functional V segments, including TRBV6-2 and TRBV6-3, so those segments were excluded. The earlier analysis of nearly 600 of the donors excluded 15 to 20 rarely observed V segments, including chromosome 9 orphons, because counts were too low. An earlier analysis of 450 to 750 of the donors showed that most TCR beta V segments appeared in productive rearrangements either about 87% or about 30% of the time, which broadly matched IMGT annotations. Cytomegalovirus status was reported to be diagnosed by the classifier with high specificity and sensitivity in both the original and validation cohorts. The sequencing pipeline was judged likely to have produced a cluster of highly shared sequence variants as a technical artifact. The cohort was sequenced for TCR beta chains only, and without alpha or paired-chain data the features that could be detected were limited. A few of the identified cytomegalovirus-associated TCR beta chains were confirmed in vitro to be specific for cytomegalovirus antigens. Assigning TCR associations to individual alleles was difficult when HLA alleles, especially DR and DQ, strongly co-occurred. V-gene and J-gene trimming of TCR beta chains was associated with a missense DCLRE1C variant in a later genetic analysis, and the association was replicated in an independent cohort. According to the authors, the approach could potentially be generalized to other disease states and immunological phenotypes. A further reported finding was that TCR beta sequences accurately predicted the HLA-A and HLA-B alleles for most subjects in the first cohort. In a later analysis, HLA-associated TCR beta chains showed more clonal expansion and lower generation probabilities than non-associated chains that were equally common. Linkage disequilibrium might explain the correlated functional status among segregating V segments, but an unknown experimental factor could not be ruled out. According to a later analysis, TCR association rates differed among HLA loci, with DRB1 alleles showing the most associated TCRs and HLA-C alleles showing the fewest. In a later genetic analysis, fewer N-insertions in productive TCRs were reported among donors in an Asian-associated ancestry cluster than the approximately 630-donor mean. According to a later analysis, most CMV-associated TCR beta chains appeared to be HLA-restricted, and the HLA associations seemed to be driven largely by CMV exposure. Immune exposure information for the cohort was limited to CMV serostatus.

Details on this clone: Its cognate antigen has yet to be identified. Base qualities were left out, and no much larger clone turns up one base away.

In total, roughly 710 healthy bone marrow donors made up the cohort. All cohort members were sampled while nominally healthy, although unrecorded immune exposures were likely present. Of the roughly 630 cohort members, about 290 had a positive CMV serostatus and 350 to 450 had a negative one, while no CMV serostatus was recorded for the donor. A peripheral blood sample was collected from each donor, and TCR beta sequencing was performed on peripheral blood mononuclear cells. Genomic DNA extraction from the blood cell samples was performed with the Qiagen DNeasy Blood Extraction Kit. CDR3 length: 13 amino acids, cysteine to phenylalanine. Just CDR3 DNA is preserved here, 39 bases in frame from base 1. Reading the germline V gene gives CDR1 SNHLY and CDR2 FYNNEI. The junction carries 12 bases between V and J, which are trimmed by 9 bases and 6 bases respectively. The library was prepared using the immunoSEQ multiplex PCR assay. A mixture of 60 forward primers for TCR Vbeta segments and 13 reverse primers for TCR Jbeta segments was used in the multiplex PCR. The CDR3 region of rearranged TCR beta genes was amplified from genomic DNA by a multiplex PCR assay. The amplified TCR beta libraries were sequenced on the Illumina HiSeq System as 87-base-pair reads. On the authors' methods: In a later analysis, some 80 million unique TCR beta chains were counted across the roughly 700 repertoires, and roughly 11 million of these chains were shared by at least two donors. A nearest-neighbor algorithm error-corrected the raw reads and collapsed the reads into unique sequences, merging closely related sequences to remove PCR and sequencing errors. V, D and J gene segments were assigned by aligning CDR3 sequences to IMGT reference sequences. For a sequence to be retained, at least a six-nucleotide match to both a V gene segment and a J gene segment was required. A rearrangement counted as productive if the CDR3 had no stop codons and remained in frame with V and J, and every other rearrangement counted as non-productive. CDR3 was defined by IMGT convention, running from the second conserved V-encoded cysteine to the conserved J-encoded phenylalanine. In an earlier analysis of around 540 of the donors, sequences lacking an unambiguous match to a single V gene segment were excluded. An earlier analysis of several hundred of the donors classified V segments as functional when productive rearrangements were above 56.7% and as segregating when the standard deviation between donors was above 5%. To diagnose cytomegalovirus status from the catalog of TCR beta chain sequences, a statistical classification framework was built. V and J gene assignment, in a later analysis, came from comparing TCR nucleotide sequences with IMGT/GENE-DB human TR gene sequences. A later analysis assigned CDR3 sequences and most-parsimonious VDJ recombination scenarios with the TCRdist pipeline. A later analysis defined each TCR beta chain by its CDR3 amino acid sequence plus V-gene family, and excluded reads lacking a unique V-gene family. In a later analysis, 500 to 700 highly shared, low-generation-probability nucleotide sequences were removed to address suspected cross-contamination and a sequencing artifact. A later analysis calculated a clonal expansion index for each public chain from normalized within-repertoire ranks of inferred template counts. In a later analysis, generation probabilities were computed using a VDJ recombination model fitted to out-of-frame rearrangements, and the results were checked against IGoR. In a later analysis, TCR-TCR, TCR-HLA and TCR-CMV co-occurrence was scored with hypergeometric tests, and a repertoire-size bias correction was applied to TCR pairs. In a later analysis, false discovery rates were estimated by permuting HLA or CMV assignments 20 times. A later analysis grouped co-occurring TCRs with DBSCAN, adding TCRdist sequence similarity when clustering within HLA-allele-positive subsets. Co-occurrence clustering excluded repertoires with fewer than 30,000 or more than 120,000 public chains, plus five with anomalous nucleotide sharing. The table was pulled from immuneACCESS by TCRdb, which kept in-frame rearrangements only. Such tables lose some clones; where checked, under half of the loss comes from unresolved V genes, and the rest has no known cause. V and J calls and clone size are those listed in that table; D and trimming were worked out from the DNA. In all, the sample holds some 170,000 clones, and 72% of those were seen once. The ten largest clones represent 2% to 2.5% of the sample.

Rearrangement joined TRBV2 to TRBJ1-6, and TRBD1 may be the D gene, going by 5 matching bases. The receptor's source is a human donor in good health. The sequencing sample was made of PBMCs. The CDR3 loop reads CASEQGFNSPLHF. The DNA reads TGTGCCAGTGAGCAGGGTTTTAATTCACCCCTCCACTTT.